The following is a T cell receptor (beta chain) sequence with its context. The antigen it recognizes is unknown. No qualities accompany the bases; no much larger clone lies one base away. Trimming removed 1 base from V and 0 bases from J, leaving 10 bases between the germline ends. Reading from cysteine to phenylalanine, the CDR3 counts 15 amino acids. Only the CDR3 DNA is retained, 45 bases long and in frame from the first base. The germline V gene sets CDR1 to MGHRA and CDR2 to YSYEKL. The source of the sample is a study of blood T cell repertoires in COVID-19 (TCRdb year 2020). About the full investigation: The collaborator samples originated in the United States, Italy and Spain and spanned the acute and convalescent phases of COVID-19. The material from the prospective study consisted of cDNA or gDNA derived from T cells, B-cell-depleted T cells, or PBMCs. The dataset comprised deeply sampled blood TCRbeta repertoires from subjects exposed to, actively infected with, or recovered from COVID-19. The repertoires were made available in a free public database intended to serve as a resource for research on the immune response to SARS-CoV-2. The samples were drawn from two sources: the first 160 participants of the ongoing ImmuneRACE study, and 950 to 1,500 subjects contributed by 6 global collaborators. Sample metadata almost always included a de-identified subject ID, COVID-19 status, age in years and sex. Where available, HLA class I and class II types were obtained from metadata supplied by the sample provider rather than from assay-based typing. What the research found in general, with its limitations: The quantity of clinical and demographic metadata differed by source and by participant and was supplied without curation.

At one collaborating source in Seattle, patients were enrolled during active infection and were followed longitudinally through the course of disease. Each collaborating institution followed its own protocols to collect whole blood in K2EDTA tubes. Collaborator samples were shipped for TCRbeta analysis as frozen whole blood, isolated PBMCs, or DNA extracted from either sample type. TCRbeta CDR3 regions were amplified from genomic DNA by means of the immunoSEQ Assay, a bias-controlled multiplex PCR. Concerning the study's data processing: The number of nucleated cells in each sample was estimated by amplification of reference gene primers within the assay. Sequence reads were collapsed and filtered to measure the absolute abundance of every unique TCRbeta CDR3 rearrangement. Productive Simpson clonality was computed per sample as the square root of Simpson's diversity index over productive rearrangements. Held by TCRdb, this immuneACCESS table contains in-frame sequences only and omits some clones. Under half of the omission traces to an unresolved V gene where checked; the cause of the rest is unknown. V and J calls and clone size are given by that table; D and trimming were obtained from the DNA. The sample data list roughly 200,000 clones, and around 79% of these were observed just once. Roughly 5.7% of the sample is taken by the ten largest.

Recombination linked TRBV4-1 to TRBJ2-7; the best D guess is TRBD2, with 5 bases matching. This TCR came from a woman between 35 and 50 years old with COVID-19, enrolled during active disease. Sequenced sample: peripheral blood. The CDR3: CASSQGLSSSYEQYF. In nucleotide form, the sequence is TGCGCCAGCAGCCAAGGACTATCCAGCTCCTACGAGCAGTACTTC.